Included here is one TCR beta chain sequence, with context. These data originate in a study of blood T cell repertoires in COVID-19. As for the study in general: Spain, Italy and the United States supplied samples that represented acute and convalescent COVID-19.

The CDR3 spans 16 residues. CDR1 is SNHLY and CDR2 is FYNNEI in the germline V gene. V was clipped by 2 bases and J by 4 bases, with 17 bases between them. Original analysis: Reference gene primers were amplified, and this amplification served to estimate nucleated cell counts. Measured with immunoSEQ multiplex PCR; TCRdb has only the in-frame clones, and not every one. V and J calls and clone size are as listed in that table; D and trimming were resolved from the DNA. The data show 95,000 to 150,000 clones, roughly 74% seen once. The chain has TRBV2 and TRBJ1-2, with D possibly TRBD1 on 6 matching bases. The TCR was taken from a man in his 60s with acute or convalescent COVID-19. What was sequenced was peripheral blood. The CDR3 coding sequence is TGTGCCAGCAGTGAACCGGGGCGGGGGCGGAGCTATGGCTACACCTTC. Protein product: CASSEPGRGRSYGYTF.